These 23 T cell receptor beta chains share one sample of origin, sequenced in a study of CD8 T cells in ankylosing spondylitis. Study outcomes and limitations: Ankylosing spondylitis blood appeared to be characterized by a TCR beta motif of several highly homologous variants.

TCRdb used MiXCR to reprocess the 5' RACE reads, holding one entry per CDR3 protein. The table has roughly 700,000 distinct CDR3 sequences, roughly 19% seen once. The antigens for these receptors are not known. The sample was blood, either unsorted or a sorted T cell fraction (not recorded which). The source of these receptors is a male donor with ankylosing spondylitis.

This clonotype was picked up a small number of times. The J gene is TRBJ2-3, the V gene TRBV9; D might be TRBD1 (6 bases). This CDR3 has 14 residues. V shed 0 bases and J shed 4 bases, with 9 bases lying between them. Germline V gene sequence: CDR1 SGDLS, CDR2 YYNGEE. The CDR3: CASSVAQGSDTQYF. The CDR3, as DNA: TGTGCCAGCAGCGTAGCCCAGGGGTCAGATACGCAGTATTTT.

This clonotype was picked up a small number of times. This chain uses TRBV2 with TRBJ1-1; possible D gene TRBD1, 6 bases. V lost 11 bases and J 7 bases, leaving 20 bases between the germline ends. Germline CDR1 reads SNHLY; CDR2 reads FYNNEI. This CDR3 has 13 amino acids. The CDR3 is CAGEQGSLGEAFF. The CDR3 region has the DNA TGTGCCGGGGAACAGGGAAGTTTAGGTGAAGCTTTCTTT. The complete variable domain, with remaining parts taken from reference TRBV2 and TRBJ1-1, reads EPEVTQTPSHQVTQMGQEVILRCVPISNHLYFYWYRQILGQKVEFLVSFYNNEISEKSEIFDDQFSVERPDGSNFTLKIRSTKLEDSAMYFCAGEQGSLGEAFFGQGTRLTVV.

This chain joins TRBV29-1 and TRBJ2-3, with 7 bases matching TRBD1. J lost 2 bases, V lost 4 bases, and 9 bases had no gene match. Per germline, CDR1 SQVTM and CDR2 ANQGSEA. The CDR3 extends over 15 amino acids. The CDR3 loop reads CSVGGRGQITDTQYF. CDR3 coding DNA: TGCAGCGTTGGTGGTAGGGGACAGATCACAGATACGCAGTATTTT.

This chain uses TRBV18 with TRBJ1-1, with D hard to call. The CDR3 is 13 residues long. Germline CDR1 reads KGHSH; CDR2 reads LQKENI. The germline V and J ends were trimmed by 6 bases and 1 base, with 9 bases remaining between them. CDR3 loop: CASSPSKNTEAFF. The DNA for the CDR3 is TGTGCCAGCTCTCCCAGTAAGAACACTGAAGCTTTCTTT.

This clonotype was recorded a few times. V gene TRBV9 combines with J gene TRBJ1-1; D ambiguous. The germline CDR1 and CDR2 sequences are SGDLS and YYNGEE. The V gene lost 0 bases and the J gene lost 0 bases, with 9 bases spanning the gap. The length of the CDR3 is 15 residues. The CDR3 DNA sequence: TGTGCCAGCAGCGTAGATCAGAACATGAACACTGAAGCTTTCTTT. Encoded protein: CASSVDQNMNTEAFF.

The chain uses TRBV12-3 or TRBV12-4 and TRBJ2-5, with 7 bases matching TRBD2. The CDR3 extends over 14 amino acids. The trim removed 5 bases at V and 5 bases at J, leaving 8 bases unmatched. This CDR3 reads CASSGGGSGETQYF. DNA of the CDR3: TGTGCCAGCAGTGGGGGGGGATCTGGGGAGACCCAGTACTTC.

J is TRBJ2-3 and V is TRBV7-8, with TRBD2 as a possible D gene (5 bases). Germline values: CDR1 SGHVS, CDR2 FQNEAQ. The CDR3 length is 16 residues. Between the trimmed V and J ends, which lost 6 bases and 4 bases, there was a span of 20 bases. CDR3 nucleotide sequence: TGTGCCAGCAGTCCCATGGGGTGGCTAGCAGCAGATACGCAGTATTTT. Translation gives CASSPMGWLAADTQYF.

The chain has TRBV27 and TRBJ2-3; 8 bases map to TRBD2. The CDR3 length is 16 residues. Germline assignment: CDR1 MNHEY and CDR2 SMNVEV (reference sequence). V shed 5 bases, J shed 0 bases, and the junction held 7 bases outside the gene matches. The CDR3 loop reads CASSPFSGDSTDTQYF. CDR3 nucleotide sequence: TGTGCCAGCAGTCCCTTTAGCGGGGACAGCACAGATACGCAGTATTTT.

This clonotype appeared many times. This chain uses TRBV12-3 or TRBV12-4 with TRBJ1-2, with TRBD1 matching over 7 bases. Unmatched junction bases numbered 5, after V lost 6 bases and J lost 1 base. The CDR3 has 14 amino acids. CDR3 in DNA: TGTGCCAGCAGACGGGACAGAATTAACTATGGCTACACCTTC. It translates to CASRRDRINYGYTF.

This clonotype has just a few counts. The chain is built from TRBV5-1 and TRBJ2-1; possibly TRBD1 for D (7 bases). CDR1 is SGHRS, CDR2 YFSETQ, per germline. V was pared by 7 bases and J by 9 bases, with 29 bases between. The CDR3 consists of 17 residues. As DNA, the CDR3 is TGCGCCAGCTCACTGGACAGGCCCGGGGGTCCAGAGAGTGAGCAGTTCTTC. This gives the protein CASSLDRPGGPESEQFF.

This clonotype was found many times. The CDR3 protein is CASSVVQGRTGELFF. The CDR3 coding sequence is TGTGCCAGCAGTGTAGTACAGGGGAGGACCGGGGAGCTGTTTTTT. The rearrangement links TRBV12-3 or TRBV12-4 to TRBJ2-2; weak D call: TRBD1 (7 bases). This CDR3 region has 15 residues. Trimming stripped 5 bases from V and 5 bases from J, with 15 bases between.

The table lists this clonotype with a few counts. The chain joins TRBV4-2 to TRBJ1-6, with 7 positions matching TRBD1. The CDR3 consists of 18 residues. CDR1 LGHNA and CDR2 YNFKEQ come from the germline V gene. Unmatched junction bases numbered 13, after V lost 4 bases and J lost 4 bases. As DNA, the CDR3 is TGTGCCAGCAGCCCAGGCGGTGTGTCAGGGGGGTATAATTCACCCCTCCACTTT. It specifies CASSPGGVSGGYNSPLHF.

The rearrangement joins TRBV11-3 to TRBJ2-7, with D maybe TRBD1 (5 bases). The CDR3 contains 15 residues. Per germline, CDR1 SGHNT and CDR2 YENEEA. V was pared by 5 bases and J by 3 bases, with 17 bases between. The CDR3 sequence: CASSLDPGFGYEQYF. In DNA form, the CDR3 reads TGTGCCAGCAGCCTGGACCCAGGGTTCGGCTACGAGCAGTACTTC.

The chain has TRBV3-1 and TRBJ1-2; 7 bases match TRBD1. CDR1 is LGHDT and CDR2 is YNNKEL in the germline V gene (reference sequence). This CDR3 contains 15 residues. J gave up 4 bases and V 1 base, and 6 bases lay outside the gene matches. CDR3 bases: TGTGCCAGCAGCCAAGCCGGGACAGTCTTCTATGGCTACACCTTC. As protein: CASSQAGTVFYGYTF.

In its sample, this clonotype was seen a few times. The chain's CDR3 is CASSEGWSDTQYF. CDR3 sequence (DNA): TGTGCCAGCAGTGAGGGCTGGTCTGATACGCAGTATTTT. V and J are TRBV25-1 and TRBJ2-3; no reliable D call. Trimming took off 3 bases at V and 6 bases at J, with 10 bases between the two ends. There are 13 residues in the CDR3. Germline V CDR1 and CDR2: MGHDK, SYGVNS.

CDR3 residues: CASAQGKGTGELFF. CDR3 nucleotide sequence: TGTGCCAGCGCACAGGGAAAAGGGACCGGGGAGCTGTTTTTT. J is TRBJ2-2 and V is TRBV7-8; possibly TRBD1 for D (6 bases). The V end was cut by 8 bases, the J end by 5 bases, with 15 bases between. The germline V gene has CDR1 SGHVS and CDR2 FQNEAQ. The CDR3 runs to 14 residues.

CDR3 protein: CASSPTGLAGEQFF. Written as DNA, the CDR3 is TGTGCCAGCAGCCCCACGGGACTAGCGGGGGAGCAGTTCTTC. This chain links TRBV7-3 with TRBJ2-1; 13 nucleotides match TRBD2. This CDR3 spans 14 amino acids. V dropped 5 bases and J dropped 10; count of bases not matched to a gene: 5. Germline V gives CDR1 SGHTA, CDR2 FQGTGA.

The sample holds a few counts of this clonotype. The CDR3 loop is CASSSANNFYEQYF. The CDR3 nucleotides are TGTGCCAGCAGCTCGGCGAACAACTTCTACGAGCAGTACTTC. The rearrangement links TRBV7-2 to TRBJ2-7; D is ambiguous. CDR1 SGHTA and CDR2 FQGNSA come from the germline V gene. The V end lost 4 bases, the J end lost 3 bases, and 13 bases lay between the germline ends. CDR3 length: 14 amino acids.

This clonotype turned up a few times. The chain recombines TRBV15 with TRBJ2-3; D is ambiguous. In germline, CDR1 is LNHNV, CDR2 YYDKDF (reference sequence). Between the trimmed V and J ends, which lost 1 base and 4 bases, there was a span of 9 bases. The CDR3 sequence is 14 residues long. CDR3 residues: CATSRGLSPDTQYF. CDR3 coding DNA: TGTGCCACCAGCAGAGGGCTTTCCCCAGATACGCAGTATTTT.

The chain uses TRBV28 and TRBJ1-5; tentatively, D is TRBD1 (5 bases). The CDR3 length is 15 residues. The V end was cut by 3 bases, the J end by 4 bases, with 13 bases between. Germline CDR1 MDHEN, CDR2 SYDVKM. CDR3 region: CASSFYLGVNQPQHF. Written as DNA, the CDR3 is TGTGCCAGCAGTTTTTACCTAGGGGTAAATCAGCCCCAGCATTTT.

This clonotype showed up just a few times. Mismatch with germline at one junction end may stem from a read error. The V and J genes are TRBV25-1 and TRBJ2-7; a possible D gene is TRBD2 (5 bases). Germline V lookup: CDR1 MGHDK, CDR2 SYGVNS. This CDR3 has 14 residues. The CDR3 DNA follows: TGTGCCAGCAGTGACCGCGGACTCTCCCACGAGCAGTACTTC. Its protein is CASSDRGLSHEQYF.

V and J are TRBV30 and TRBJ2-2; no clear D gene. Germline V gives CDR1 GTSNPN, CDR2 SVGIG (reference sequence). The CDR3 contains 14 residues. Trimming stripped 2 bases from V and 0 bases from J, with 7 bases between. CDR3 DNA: TGTGCCTGGAGTCCAATATCGAACACCGGGGAGCTGTTTTTT. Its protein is CAWSPISNTGELFF.

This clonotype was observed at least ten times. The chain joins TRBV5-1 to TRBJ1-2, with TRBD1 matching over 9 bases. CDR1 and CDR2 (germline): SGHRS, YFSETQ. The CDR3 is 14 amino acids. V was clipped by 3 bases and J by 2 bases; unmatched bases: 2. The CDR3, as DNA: TGCGCCAGCAGCTCCGGGACAGGGAACTATGGCTACACCTTC. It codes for CASSSGTGNYGYTF.